Listed below are T cell receptor beta chains from one sample, sequenced in a study of blood T cell repertoires in COVID-19. Clones were read by immunoSEQ multiplex PCR, and TCRdb kept only the in-frame ones, dropping some. The repertoire holds approximately 670,000 clones, with over 80% as singletons. Material for sequencing was peripheral blood. The receptors were sampled from a woman under 30 with acute or convalescent COVID-19. Both conserved end residues are part of each CDR3. Fields, in order: clone size, V gene, D gene, J gene, CDR3 protein, CDR3 DNA. A D gene is named only where the DNA matches it firmly. Where a row states a size, it is once, few, many or the class of an expanded clone; other rows omit it.

>NA|TRBV25-1|NA|TRBJ1-6
CASSEFSSPLHF
TGTGCCAGCAGTGAATTTAGTTCACCCCTCCACTTT
>NA|TRBV2|NA|TRBJ1-2
CASSEGWGANYGYTF
TGTGCCAGCAGCGAAGGGTGGGGAGCTAACTATGGCTACACCTTC
>once|TRBV29-1|NA|TRBJ1-2
CSVVLDYGYTF
TGCAGCGTTGTATTAGACTATGGCTACACCTTC
>NA|TRBV5-1|NA|TRBJ2-2
CASSSRTANTGELFF
TGCGCCAGCAGCTCTAGGACAGCGAACACCGGGGAGCTGTTTTTT
>NA|TRBV7-2|NA|TRBJ2-3
CASTGVGGESTDTQYF
TGTGCCAGCACCGGGGTCGGGGGAGAAAGCACAGATACGCAGTATTTT
>NA|TRBV10-3|NA|TRBJ2-1
CAIAENYNEQFF
TGTGCCATCGCTGAGAACTACAATGAGCAGTTCTTC
>few|TRBV19|NA|TRBJ1-1
CASTPGLTNTEAFF
TGTGCCAGTACGCCAGGCCTCACGAACACTGAAGCTTTCTTT
>NA|TRBV5-1|NA|TRBJ2-7
CASSLEAGHSYEQYF
TGCGCCAGCAGCTTGGAGGCGGGGCACTCCTACGAGCAGTACTTC
>NA|TRBV3-1/TRBV3-2|NA|TRBJ1-1
CASSQVGRNTEAFF
TGTGCCAGCAGCCAAGTTGGCAGAAACACTGAAGCTTTCTTT
>NA|TRBV4-1|TRBD1|TRBJ1-3
CASSQALDRYTSGNTIYF
TGCGCCAGCAGCCAAGCATTGGACAGGTACACTTCTGGAAACACCATATATTTT
>NA|TRBV7-2|NA|TRBJ2-1
CASSLESSREDEQFF
TGTGCCAGCAGCTTAGAATCATCCAGGGAAGATGAGCAGTTCTTC
>NA|TRBV5-1|TRBD1|TRBJ2-7
CASSPRQGPIYEQYF
TGCGCCAGCAGCCCTAGACAGGGGCCTATTTACGAGCAGTACTTC
>NA|TRBV19|NA|TRBJ2-7
CASSIGGGKDEQYF
TGTGCCAGTAGTATAGGTGGGGGGAAGGATGAGCAGTACTTC
>NA|TRBV4-1|NA|TRBJ2-5
CASSQASFGQETQYF
TGCGCCAGCAGCCAAGCAAGTTTCGGTCAAGAGACCCAGTACTTC
>NA|TRBV7-2|NA|TRBJ1-3
CASSLSLNQAGNTIYF
TGTGCCAGCAGCTTAAGTCTGAACCAAGCCGGAAACACCATATATTTT
>NA|TRBV5-1|NA|TRBJ1-1
CASRRRSIPNTEAFF
TGCGCCAGCAGGCGGAGGTCCATCCCAAACACTGAAGCTTTCTTT
>NA|TRBV24-1|TRBD1|TRBJ1-5
CATSGTGAGEQPQHF
TGTGCCACCAGCGGGACAGGGGCAGGGGAGCAGCCCCAGCATTTT
>NA|TRBV9|NA|TRBJ2-6
CASSVATGVGGSSSSGANVLTF
TGTGCCAGCAGCGTAGCTACGGGGGTCGGAGGCAGCAGTAGCTCTGGGGCCAACGTCCTGACTTTC
>NA|TRBV9|TRBD2|TRBJ2-1
CASSPTSESGTRPYNEQFF
TGTGCCAGCAGCCCTACGAGCGAGTCCGGGACTAGGCCCTACAATGAGCAGTTCTTC
>NA|TRBV6-1|TRBD1|TRBJ1-2
CASSEVFGQGSYYGYTF
TGTGCCAGCAGTGAAGTCTTTGGACAGGGAAGTTACTATGGCTACACCTTC
>NA|TRBV30|NA|TRBJ2-5
CAWSPQTRRETQYF
TGTGCCTGGAGTCCCCAGACTAGGAGAGAGACCCAGTACTTC
>NA|TRBV9|NA|TRBJ2-1
CASSHESGAGLMYNEQFF
TGTGCCAGCAGCCACGAGTCGGGAGCGGGTCTCATGTACAATGAGCAGTTCTTC
>few|TRBV6-1|NA|TRBJ1-2
CASSEGDSSYGYTF
TGTGCCAGCAGTGAAGGAGACAGTTCCTATGGCTACACCTTC
>NA|TRBV9|NA|TRBJ1-2
CASSVGQFGYTF
TGTGCCAGCAGCGTAGGGCAGTTCGGCTACACCTTC
>NA|TRBV11-2|NA|TRBJ1-3
CASSDRPSGNTIYF
TGTGCCAGCAGTGACAGGCCATCTGGAAACACCATATATTTT
>NA|TRBV24-1|NA|TRBJ2-3
CATSDSSTDTQYF
TGTGCCACCAGTGATTCGTCCACAGATACGCAGTATTTT
>NA|TRBV5-5|TRBD1|TRBJ1-5
CASILFQGEKDSNQPQHF
TGTGCCAGCATCCTCTTTCAGGGGGAAAAGGATAGCAATCAGCCCCAGCATTTT
>NA|TRBV3-1/TRBV3-2|NA|TRBJ2-2
CASSQVGGGGFTGELFF
TGTGCCAGCAGCCAAGTCGGCGGAGGGGGCTTCACCGGGGAGCTGTTTTTT
>NA|TRBV5-4|TRBD2|TRBJ2-7
CASSSTAGEMDEQYF
TGTGCCAGCAGCTCCACAGCGGGGGAGATGGACGAGCAGTACTTC
>NA|TRBV4-3|NA|TRBJ2-1
CASSQEGRESSYNEQFF
TGCGCCAGCAGCCAAGAGGGGCGGGAAAGCTCCTACAATGAGCAGTTCTTC
>NA|TRBV4-1|NA|TRBJ2-1
CASSPTGVGNEQFF
TGCGCCAGCAGTCCCACCGGGGTGGGCAATGAGCAGTTCTTC
>few|TRBV13|NA|TRBJ1-2
CASSSRDTYNYGYTF
TGTGCCAGCAGCTCCAGGGACACATATAACTATGGCTACACCTTC
>NA|TRBV6-5|TRBD2|TRBJ2-7
CASSSPRTSGLPEQYF
TGTGCCAGCAGTTCCCCCCGGACTAGCGGCTTGCCCGAGCAGTACTTC
>NA|TRBV2|NA|TRBJ1-1
CASSARGLGTEAFF
TGTGCCAGCAGTGCAAGGGGCCTGGGCACTGAAGCTTTCTTT
>NA|TRBV25-1|TRBD1|TRBJ1-5
CASSPGGGDQPQHF
TGTGCCAGCAGTCCGGGAGGGGGCGATCAGCCCCAGCATTTT
>NA|TRBV5-5|TRBD2|TRBJ2-7
CASSPSRLAGGPEQYF
TGTGCCAGCAGCCCCTCCCGACTAGCGGGGGGGCCCGAGCAGTACTTC
>NA|TRBV10-2|NA|TRBJ2-7
CASSAIYLAYEQYF
TGCGCCAGCAGTGCCATCTACCTTGCCTACGAGCAGTACTTC
>NA|TRBV30|NA|TRBJ1-6
CAWRSDRSYNSPLHF
TGTGCCTGGAGATCCGACAGGTCATATAATTCACCCCTCCACTTT
>NA|TRBV30|TRBD1|TRBJ1-2
CAWSSGTGVYYGYTF
TGTGCCTGGAGTTCAGGGACAGGGGTGTATTATGGCTACACCTTC
>NA|TRBV27|TRBD1|TRBJ1-5
CASTPGGGGSNQPQHF
TGTGCCAGCACCCCAGGGGGCGGGGGTAGTAATCAGCCCCAGCATTTT